This T cell receptor (beta chain) was documented in a study of T cell responses to AZD1222 COVID-19 vaccine. Study-level findings and limits: Donors in the cohort were predominantly white British and more often female, and clonal diversity was possibly underestimated. Baseline testing showed seropositivity in only a handful of AZD1222 recipients.

The CDR3 sequence is 16 residues long. The J segment lost 1 base and the V segment lost 3 bases, leaving 6 bases of the junction unmatched. Germline V gene data show CDR1 as SGHRS and CDR2 as YFSETQ. Using immunoSEQ multiplex PCR, the repertoire was profiled, and TCRdb retains in-frame clones only, with some absent. The table has around 160,000 clones, about 90% seen once; the top ten hold 1% to 1.5%. In the case of this clone: Its matching antigen is unknown.

The V and J genes are TRBV5-1 and TRBJ1-1; 10 bases align to TRBD1. Material: peripheral blood, obtained 28 days after the second AZD1222 dose. This receptor was obtained from an adult who received the AZD1222 COVID-19 vaccine. The CDR3 reads CASSWGTGVENTEAFF. The CDR3 bases are TGCGCCAGCAGCTGGGGGACAGGGGTCGAGAACACTGAAGCTTTCTTT.